The next 23 T cell receptor beta chains were all read from a single sample in a study of response to subunit inactivated influenza vaccine. TCRdb reanalysed the RT-PCR reads using MiXCR and keeps one entry per CDR3 protein. The sample consists of hundreds of thousands of distinct CDR3 sequences, 11% of them appearing once. These data are also associated with another study on T cells expressing NK-cell markers. That report notes: In generating TCR beta cDNA, 5'RACE template switching with UMIs was used.

Sequencing used PBMCs from blood, obtained on the day of vaccination. The source of these receptors is a man in his fifties who received an inactivated influenza vaccine.

This clonotype was picked up many times. The rearrangement links TRBV5-1 to TRBJ1-1; D possibly corresponds to TRBD1 (6 bases). The length of the CDR3 is 15 residues. CDR1 SGHRS and CDR2 YFSETQ come from the germline V gene. Trimming shortened V by 6 bases and J by 2 bases, and 17 bases separated the two germline ends. DNA of the CDR3: TGCGCCAGCACCCAAGCCGGGACACTAAACACTGAAGCTTTCTTT. Protein: CASTQAGTLNTEAFF.

Only a few counts were recorded for this clonotype. The chain couples TRBV2 to TRBJ2-2, with D possibly matching TRBD1 (6 bases). This CDR3 comprises 15 residues. Germline V gene sequence: CDR1 SNHLY, CDR2 FYNNEI. V lost 2 bases and J 0 bases, leaving 7 bases between the germline ends. The CDR3 here is CASSEQGSNTGELFF. The CDR3 DNA reads as TGTGCCAGCAGTGAACAGGGGTCGAACACCGGGGAGCTGTTTTTT.

This clonotype was counted a few times. This sequence joins TRBV5-1 and TRBJ2-2; D might be TRBD1 (5 bases). This CDR3 comprises 14 residues. V lost 0 bases, J lost 10 bases, and 13 bases lay in between. Germline CDR1 and CDR2: SGHRS and YFSETQ. CDR3 DNA: TGCGCCAGCAGCTTGGCCTACCGGACACAGGAGCTGTTTTTT. Translating it yields CASSLAYRTQELFF.

This clonotype appeared a few times. The chain carries TRBV3-1 and TRBJ2-4; the match to TRBD2 covers 12 bases. After removal of 1 base from V and 9 bases from J, the junction contained 7 bases not matched to a gene. CDR3 size: 16 residues. Germline values: CDR1 LGHDT, CDR2 YNNKEL (reference sequence). The CDR3, as DNA: TGTGCCAGCAGCCAAGTTCTAGCGGGAGGGCCCGTCATTCAGTACTTC. Translated, it gives CASSQVLAGGPVIQYF.

V gene TRBV10-3 combines with J gene TRBJ2-1; 10 bases line up with TRBD2. Germline assignment: CDR1 ENHRY and CDR2 SYGVKD. The ends lost 4 bases at V and 5 bases at J; junction bases unmatched: 14. CDR3 length: 18 amino acids. The CDR3 nucleotides are TGTGCCATCAGTGCCACTAGCGGGATCGTATACGGTGACAATGAGCAGTTCTTC. It yields the protein CAISATSGIVYGDNEQFF.

The genes are TRBV7-9 and TRBJ2-3, with D maybe TRBD1 (6 bases). This CDR3 contains 16 residues. V shed 5 bases and J shed 2 bases, with 17 bases lying between them. Germline lookup yields CDR1 SEHNR and CDR2 FQNEAQ (reference sequence). DNA for the CDR3: TGTGCCAGCAGCGCAGGGGTTACGGGTTCCACAGATACGCAGTATTTT. This codes for CASSAGVTGSTDTQYF.

This clonotype was seen a handful of times. The chain couples TRBV28 to TRBJ2-4, with D possibly being TRBD2 (6 bases). The CDR3 runs 15 residues. Germline V gives CDR1 MDHEN, CDR2 SYDVKM. V was pared by 6 bases and J by 9 bases, with 21 bases between. DNA of the CDR3: TGTGCCAGCAGCCCCTCCACCGGGGGAACGGGCATTCAGTACTTC. Translation gives CASSPSTGGTGIQYF.

The V gene is TRBV2, the J gene TRBJ2-7; possible D gene TRBD1, 6 bases. CDR1 SNHLY and CDR2 FYNNEI come from the germline V gene. Trimming took 7 bases from V and 3 from J, leaving 19 bases between them. This CDR3 comprises 15 residues. CDR3 amino acids: CASTFAPGQNYEQYF. DNA for the CDR3: TGTGCCAGCACCTTCGCTCCGGGACAAAACTACGAGCAGTACTTC. The variable domain in full, completed from reference TRBV2 and TRBJ2-7, reads EPEVTQTPSHQVTQMGQEVILRCVPISNHLYFYWYRQILGQKVEFLVSFYNNEISEKSEIFDDQFSVERPDGSNFTLKIRSTKLEDSAMYFCASTFAPGQNYEQYFGPGTRLTVT.

The table lists this clonotype with a few counts. The chain is built from TRBV20-1 and TRBJ1-2; 7 nucleotides agree with TRBD1. The junction had 20 bases not matched to a gene; V was cut back by 5 bases and J by 5 bases. This CDR3 is built from 17 residues. Per the germline V gene, CDR1 is DFQATT and CDR2 is SNEGSKA (reference sequence). CDR3 in amino acids: CSAGNYRSRQGSYGYTF. The CDR3 coding sequence is TGCAGTGCTGGAAACTACCGATCAAGACAGGGCTCTTATGGCTACACCTTC.

The rearrangement uses TRBV29-1 and TRBJ1-2, with a tentative D call TRBD1 (5 bases). Germline V gives CDR1 SQVTM, CDR2 ANQGSEA. V was pared by 6 bases and J by 0 bases, with 17 bases between. The length of the CDR3 is 15 residues. The CDR3 nucleotides read TGCAGCGTCCCTGCCTATGGGACTGCTAACTATGGCTACACCTTC. It encodes CSVPAYGTANYGYTF.

V and J are TRBV10-3 and TRBJ2-1; D could derive from TRBD1 or TRBD2 (7 bases each). CDR3 length equals 23 residues. Per the germline V gene, CDR1 is ENHRY and CDR2 is SYGVKD. The V end lost 1 base, the J end lost 1 base, and 32 bases lay between the germline ends. CDR3 in DNA: TGTGCCATCAGTGAGTTGAGCAGGGGGGGGGCGTACTCCAGAGAAGGGTCCTACAATGAGCAGTTCTTC. It specifies CAISELSRGGAYSREGSYNEQFF.

The CDR3 loop is CASSRLRTPNTGELFF. The CDR3 DNA sequence: TGTGCCAGCAGCCGCCTAAGGACACCGAACACCGGGGAGCTGTTTTTT. The chain is built from TRBV6-2 or TRBV6-3 and TRBJ2-2; possible D gene TRBD1, 5 bases. The germline V and J ends were trimmed by 6 bases and 0 bases, with 14 bases remaining between them. This CDR3 region has 16 residues. Germline assignment: CDR1 MNHEY and CDR2 SVGEGT.

This clonotype showed up just a few times. This chain links TRBV20-1 with TRBJ2-7; D gene uncertain. The CDR3 is made up of 15 amino acids. Germline values: CDR1 DFQATT, CDR2 SNEGSKA (reference sequence). The ends were cut back, 0 bases at V and 0 bases at J, with 12 bases in the middle. CDR3 region: CSARELDLSSYEQYF. The CDR3 DNA reads TGCAGTGCTAGAGAGTTGGACCTGAGCTCCTACGAGCAGTACTTC.

The rearrangement uses TRBV7-8 and TRBJ2-4; D is perhaps TRBD1 or TRBD2 (6 bases each). The CDR3 is made up of 15 amino acids. The germline V and J ends were trimmed by 5 bases and 2 bases, with 13 bases remaining between them. The germline V gene encodes CDR1 SGHVS and CDR2 FQNEAQ. CDR3 sequence reads: CASSRGRQTKNIQYF. CDR3 coding DNA: TGTGCCAGCAGCCGGGGGCGACAGACCAAAAACATTCAGTACTTC.

This chain uses TRBV7-6 with TRBJ2-5; 9 positions match TRBD1. Germline V gives CDR1 SGHVS, CDR2 FNYEAQ. CDR3 length equals 16 residues. The V gene end was trimmed by 2 bases and the J gene end by 4 bases; junction bases not matched to a gene: 8. CDR3 residues: CASSLMDRGGVETQYF. CDR3 nucleotide sequence: TGTGCCAGCAGCTTAATGGACAGGGGTGGAGTAGAGACCCAGTACTTC.

This clonotype was found a few times. The chain has TRBV28 and TRBJ2-6; D assignment may be TRBD1 or TRBD2 (5 bases each). The CDR3 sequence is 17 residues long. Germline V gives CDR1 MDHEN, CDR2 SYDVKM. The ends were cut back, 5 bases at V and 0 bases at J, with 14 bases in the middle. The CDR3 sequence: CASSTGQHYSGANVLTF. CDR3 DNA: TGTGCCAGCAGTACGGGGCAACATTACTCTGGGGCCAACGTCCTGACTTTC.

This clonotype was picked up one time. The chain recombines TRBV19 with TRBJ1-2; no definite D call. V was shortened by 5 bases and J by 8 bases, with 9 bases between the two germline ends. The CDR3 sequence is 11 residues long. Germline CDR1 is LNHDA and CDR2 is SQIVND (reference sequence). The CDR3 is CASSSMLGYTF. CDR3 coding DNA: TGTGCCAGTAGTTCTATGTTGGGCTACACCTTC.

A few counts support this clonotype. V is TRBV5-1 and J is TRBJ1-2, with unresolved D. Germline CDR1 SGHRS, CDR2 YFSETQ. The CDR3 is 14 amino acids. The V gene lost 0 bases and the J gene lost 4 bases, with 10 bases spanning the gap. CDR3 protein: CASSLGPRVYGYTF. The CDR3 bases are TGCGCCAGCAGCTTGGGGCCGAGGGTCTATGGCTACACCTTC. Supplemented by reference TRBV5-1 and TRBJ1-2, the full variable domain reads KAGVTQTPRYLIKTRGQQVTLSCSPISGHRSVSWYQQTPGQGLQFLFEYFSETQRNKGNFPGRFSGRQFSNSRSEMNVSTLELGDSALYLCASSLGPRVYGYTFGSGTRLTVV.

This clonotype was detected ten times or more. The J gene is TRBJ1-1, the V gene TRBV12-3 or TRBV12-4; 7 bases are shared with TRBD1. CDR3 length: 14 residues. Trimming cost V 6 bases and J 2 bases; bases outside gene matches: 6. The CDR3 sequence is CASRKGQTNTEAFF. CDR3 in DNA: TGTGCCAGCAGAAAGGGACAGACAAACACTGAAGCTTTCTTT.

This clonotype occurred many times. The chain has TRBV5-1 and TRBJ2-1; 10 bases map to TRBD2. The CDR3 is 15 amino acids. Germline V CDR1 and CDR2: SGHRS, YFSETQ. Trimming at V came to 4 bases and at J to 1 base, leaving 2 bases not matched to a gene. The CDR3 region is CASSNSGGSYNEQFF. For the CDR3, the DNA is TGCGCCAGCAGCAATAGCGGGGGGTCCTACAATGAGCAGTTCTTC.

This clonotype was seen at least ten times. The J gene is TRBJ2-1, the V gene TRBV7-9; 7 bases fit TRBD2. The CDR3 spans 13 residues. CDR1 and CDR2 from the germline V gene are SEHNR and FQNEAQ (reference sequence). J lost 13 bases, V lost 5 bases, and 11 bases had no gene match. CDR3 in DNA: TGTGCCAGCAGCCAGGTGGGAGGGATGGTTCAGTTCTTC. Its translation is CASSQVGGMVQFF.

The CDR3 protein is CSAPTGTGGNEQFF. The CDR3 DNA follows: TGCAGTGCTCCTACCGGGACAGGGGGCAATGAGCAGTTCTTC. The gene calls are TRBV20-1 and TRBJ2-1; 11 positions agree with TRBD1. The germline V gene encodes CDR1 DFQATT and CDR2 SNEGSKA (reference sequence). V shed 5 bases, J shed 6 bases, and the junction held 6 bases outside the gene matches. The CDR3 is made up of 14 amino acids.

This clonotype has a handful of counts. The rearrangement uses TRBV20-1 and TRBJ2-1; D is undetermined. The CDR3 is 16 amino acids. The V and J ends lost 2 bases and 3 bases respectively, with 17 bases between them. Per the germline V gene, CDR1 is DFQATT and CDR2 is SNEGSKA (reference sequence). DNA for the CDR3: TGCAGTGCTAGACCCCTACTCGCGGAAGTCTACAATGAGCAGTTCTTC. This codes for CSARPLLAEVYNEQFF.